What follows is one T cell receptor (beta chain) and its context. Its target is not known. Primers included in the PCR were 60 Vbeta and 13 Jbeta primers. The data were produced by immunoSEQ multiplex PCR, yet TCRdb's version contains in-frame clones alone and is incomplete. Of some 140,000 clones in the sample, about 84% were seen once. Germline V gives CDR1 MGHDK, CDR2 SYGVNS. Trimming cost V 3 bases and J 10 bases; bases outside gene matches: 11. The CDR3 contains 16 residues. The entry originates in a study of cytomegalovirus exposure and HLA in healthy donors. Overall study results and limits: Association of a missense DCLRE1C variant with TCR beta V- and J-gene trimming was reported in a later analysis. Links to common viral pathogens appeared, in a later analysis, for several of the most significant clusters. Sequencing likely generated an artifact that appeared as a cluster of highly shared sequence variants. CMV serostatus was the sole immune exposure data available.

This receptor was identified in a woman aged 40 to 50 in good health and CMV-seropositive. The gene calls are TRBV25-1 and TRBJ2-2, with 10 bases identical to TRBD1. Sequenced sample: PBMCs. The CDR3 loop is CASSDWGTGAFVELFF. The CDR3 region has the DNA TGTGCCAGCAGTGACTGGGGGACAGGGGCCTTTGTGGAGCTGTTTTTT.